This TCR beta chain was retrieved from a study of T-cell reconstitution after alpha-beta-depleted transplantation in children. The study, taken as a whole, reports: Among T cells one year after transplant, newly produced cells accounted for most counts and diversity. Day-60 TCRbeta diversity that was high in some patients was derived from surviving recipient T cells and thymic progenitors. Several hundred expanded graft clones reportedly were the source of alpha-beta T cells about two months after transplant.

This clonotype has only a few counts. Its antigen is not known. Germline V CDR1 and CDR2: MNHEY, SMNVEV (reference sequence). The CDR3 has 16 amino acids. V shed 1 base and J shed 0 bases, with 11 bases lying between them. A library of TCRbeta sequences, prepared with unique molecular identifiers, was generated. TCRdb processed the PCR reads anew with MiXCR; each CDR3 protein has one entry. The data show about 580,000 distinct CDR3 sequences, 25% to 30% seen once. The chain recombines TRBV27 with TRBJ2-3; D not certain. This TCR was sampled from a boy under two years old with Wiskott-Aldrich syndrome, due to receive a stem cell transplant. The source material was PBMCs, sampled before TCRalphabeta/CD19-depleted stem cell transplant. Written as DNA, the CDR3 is TGTGCCAGCAGTTTATTACAGAAGACTAGCACAGATACGCAGTATTTT. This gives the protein CASSLLQKTSTDTQYF.